A selection of T cell receptor beta chains follows, all from one sample in a study of T cell changes during pregnancy in multiple sclerosis. TCRdb keeps only in-frame clones here, not all; method: immunoSEQ multiplex PCR. The sample yields tens of thousands of clones, around 92% seen once. Sequences were derived from peripheral blood, sampled in the first trimester of pregnancy. The receptors here all came from a female donor in good health, enrolled as a control in a pregnancy study. Each CDR3 is given with its conserved first and last residue. A D gene is named only where the DNA matches it firmly. Expanded clones are given a class, and other clones once, few, many or no size at all.

d_call,j_call,clone_size,v_call,cdr3_nt,cdr3_aa
NA,TRBJ1-3,NA,TRBV6-1,TGTGCCAGCAGTGACATCGGAAACACCATATATTTT,CASSDIGNTIYF
NA,TRBJ2-4,NA,TRBV6-5,TGTGCCAGCAGCCCCTTTGGAGAAAACATTCAGTACTTC,CASSPFGENIQYF
NA,TRBJ1-5,NA,TRBV6-5,TGTGCCAGCAGTTACTCGTCACTAACCTCCGGGCAGCCCCAGCATTTT,CASSYSSLTSGQPQHF
NA,TRBJ1-4,once,TRBV11-2,TGTGCCAGCAGCTTGAGAGGGTTAACTAATGAAAAACTGTTTTTT,CASSLRGLTNEKLFF
TRBD1,TRBJ2-7,NA,TRBV5-6,TGTGCCAGCAGCACCCGCCGGACAGGCCGTTACGAGCAGTACTTC,CASSTRRTGRYEQYF
TRBD2,TRBJ2-3,NA,TRBV4-2,TGTGCCAGCAGCCCAAGCACTAGCGGGGGGGTCACAGATACGCAGTATTTT,CASSPSTSGGVTDTQYF
TRBD1,TRBJ2-7,NA,TRBV6-1,TGTGCCAGCATAACAGGGGGAAGGAACTACGAGCAGTACTTC,CASITGGRNYEQYF
TRBD2,TRBJ2-5,NA,TRBV28,TGTGCCAGCAGGGCCCCGGGCGGGAGAGAGACCCAGTACTTC,CASRAPGGRETQYF
NA,TRBJ2-6,NA,TRBV6-5,TGTGCCAGCAGTTGGTCAGGGGACGGGGCCAACGTCCTGACTTTC,CASSWSGDGANVLTF
NA,TRBJ2-1,NA,TRBV28,TGTGCCAGCAGTTTATCTCAGGCTGGCAATGAGCAGTTCTTC,CASSLSQAGNEQFF
NA,TRBJ1-1,NA,TRBV19,TGTGCCAGTAGTTATTCTTTTGCCGGGGAGAACACTGAAGCTTTCTTT,CASSYSFAGENTEAFF
TRBD1,TRBJ2-1,once,TRBV5-1,TGCGCCAGCAGCCCCGGACAGGCTATAACCGAGCAGTTCTTC,CASSPGQAITEQFF
TRBD1,TRBJ1-1,NA,TRBV5-6,TGTGCCAGCAGCAAAGGGACAGGGAGGGGGGGGACTGAAGCTTTCTTT,CASSKGTGRGGTEAFF
TRBD2,TRBJ2-1,NA,TRBV18,TGTGCCAGCTCACGCCTTAGCGGGCGGCCTAATGAGCAGTTCTTC,CASSRLSGRPNEQFF
TRBD1,TRBJ1-1,once,TRBV11-2,TGTGCCAGCAGATTCGGACAGGTTGGGGACACTGAAGCTTTCTTT,CASRFGQVGDTEAFF
TRBD1,TRBJ2-1,few,TRBV28,TGTGCCAGCAGTGACAGGGGCCATGAGCAGTTCTTC,CASSDRGHEQFF
NA,TRBJ2-2,NA,TRBV6-6,TGTGCCAGCAGCGTCTTTACAGGAGAGAACACCGGGGAGCTGTTTTTT,CASSVFTGENTGELFF
NA,TRBJ1-2,NA,TRBV28,TGTGCCGGCAGTTTATATCTCGTCAGTCCCGACAATGGCTACACCTTC,CAGSLYLVSPDNGYTF
TRBD2,TRBJ2-1,NA,TRBV10-3,TGTGCCATCAGTGCGACTAGCGGGAAGTACAATGAGCAGTTCTTC,CAISATSGKYNEQFF
TRBD1,TRBJ1-2,few,TRBV4-1,TGCGCCAGCAGCCAAGTACGGACAGGGACCAACTATGGCTACACCTTC,CASSQVRTGTNYGYTF
TRBD2,TRBJ2-7,NA,TRBV7-2,TGTGCCAGCAGCCTTACTAGCGGGGGCTCCTACGAGCAGTACTTC,CASSLTSGGSYEQYF
TRBD1,TRBJ2-3,NA,TRBV13,TGTGCCAGCAGCCTGCGGACAGGGGCAGATACGCAGTATTTT,CASSLRTGADTQYF
TRBD2,TRBJ2-7,NA,TRBV5-8,TGTGCCAGCAGCTTGGGACTAGCGGGGGGCGAGCAGTACTTC,CASSLGLAGGEQYF
NA,TRBJ2-7,NA,TRBV11-3,TGTGCCAGCAGCCCCCGGGACGGGGGAACCTACGAGCAGTACTTC,CASSPRDGGTYEQYF
TRBD2,TRBJ2-1,NA,TRBV2,TGTGCCAGCCGTCTGCGGGAGGGCCACAATGAGCAGTTCTTC,CASRLREGHNEQFF
TRBD1,TRBJ1-2,NA,TRBV19,TGTGCCAGTACCTGGGACAGTAACTATGGCTACACCTTC,CASTWDSNYGYTF
TRBD1,TRBJ1-2,NA,TRBV10-3,TGTGCCATCAGCCGGACAGGGGGCGATGGCTACACCTTC,CAISRTGGDGYTF
TRBD1,TRBJ1-6,NA,TRBV7-9,TGTGCCAGCAGCACAGGGGTTCGGGATAATTCACCCCTCCACTTT,CASSTGVRDNSPLHF
TRBD1,TRBJ1-2,NA,TRBV2,TGTGCCAGCAGTGAAATAGGGGACAGAGAAAACTATGGCTACACCTTC,CASSEIGDRENYGYTF